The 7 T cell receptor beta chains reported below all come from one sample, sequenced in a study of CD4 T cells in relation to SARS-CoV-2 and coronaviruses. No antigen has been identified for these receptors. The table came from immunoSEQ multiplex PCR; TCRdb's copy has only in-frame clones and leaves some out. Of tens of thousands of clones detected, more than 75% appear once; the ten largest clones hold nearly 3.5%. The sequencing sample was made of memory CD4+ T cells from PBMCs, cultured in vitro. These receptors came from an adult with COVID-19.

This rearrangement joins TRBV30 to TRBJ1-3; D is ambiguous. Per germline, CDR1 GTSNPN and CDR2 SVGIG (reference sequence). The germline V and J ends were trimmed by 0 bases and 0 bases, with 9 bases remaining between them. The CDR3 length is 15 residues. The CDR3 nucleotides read TGTGCCTGGAGTGTACCCCATACCTCTGGAAACACCATATATTTT. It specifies CAWSVPHTSGNTIYF.

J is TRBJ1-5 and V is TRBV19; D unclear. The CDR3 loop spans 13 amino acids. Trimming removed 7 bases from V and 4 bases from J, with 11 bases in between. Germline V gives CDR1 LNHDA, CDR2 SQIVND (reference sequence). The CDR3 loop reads CASKAQDNQPQHF. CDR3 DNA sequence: TGTGCCAGTAAGGCACAAGATAATCAGCCCCAGCATTTT.

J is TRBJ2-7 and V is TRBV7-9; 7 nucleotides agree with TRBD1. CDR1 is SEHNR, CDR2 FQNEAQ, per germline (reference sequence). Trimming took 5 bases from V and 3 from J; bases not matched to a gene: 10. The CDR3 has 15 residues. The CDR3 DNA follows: TGTGCCAGCAGCATAGACAGGGTAGCAATCTACGAGCAGTACTTC. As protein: CASSIDRVAIYEQYF.

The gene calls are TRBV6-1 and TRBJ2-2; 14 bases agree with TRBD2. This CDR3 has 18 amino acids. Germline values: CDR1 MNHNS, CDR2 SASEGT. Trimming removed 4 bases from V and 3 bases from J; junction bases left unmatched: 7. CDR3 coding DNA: TGTGCCAGCAGTGCCCAAGGGACTAGCGGGGGAGACACCGGGGAGCTGTTTTTT. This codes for CASSAQGTSGGDTGELFF.

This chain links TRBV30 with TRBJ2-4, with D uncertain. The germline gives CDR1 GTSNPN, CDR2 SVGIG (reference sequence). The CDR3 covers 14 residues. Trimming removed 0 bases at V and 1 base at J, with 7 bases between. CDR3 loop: CAWSVRYAKNIQYF. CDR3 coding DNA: TGTGCCTGGAGTGTACGGTATGCCAAAAACATTCAGTACTTC.

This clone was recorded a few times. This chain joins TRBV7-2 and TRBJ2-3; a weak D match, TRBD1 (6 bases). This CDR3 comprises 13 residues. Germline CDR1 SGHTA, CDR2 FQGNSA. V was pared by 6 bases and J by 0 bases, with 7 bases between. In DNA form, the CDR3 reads TGTGCCAGCAGTACAGGGAGCACAGATACGCAGTATTTT. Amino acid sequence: CASSTGSTDTQYF.

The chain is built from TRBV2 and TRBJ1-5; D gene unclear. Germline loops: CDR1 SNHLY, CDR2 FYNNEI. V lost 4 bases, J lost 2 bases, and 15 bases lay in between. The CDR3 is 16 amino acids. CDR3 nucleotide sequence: TGTGCCAGCAGTGTCCGGGCAGCTGTTGGCAATCAGCCCCAGCATTTT. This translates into CASSVRAAVGNQPQHF.